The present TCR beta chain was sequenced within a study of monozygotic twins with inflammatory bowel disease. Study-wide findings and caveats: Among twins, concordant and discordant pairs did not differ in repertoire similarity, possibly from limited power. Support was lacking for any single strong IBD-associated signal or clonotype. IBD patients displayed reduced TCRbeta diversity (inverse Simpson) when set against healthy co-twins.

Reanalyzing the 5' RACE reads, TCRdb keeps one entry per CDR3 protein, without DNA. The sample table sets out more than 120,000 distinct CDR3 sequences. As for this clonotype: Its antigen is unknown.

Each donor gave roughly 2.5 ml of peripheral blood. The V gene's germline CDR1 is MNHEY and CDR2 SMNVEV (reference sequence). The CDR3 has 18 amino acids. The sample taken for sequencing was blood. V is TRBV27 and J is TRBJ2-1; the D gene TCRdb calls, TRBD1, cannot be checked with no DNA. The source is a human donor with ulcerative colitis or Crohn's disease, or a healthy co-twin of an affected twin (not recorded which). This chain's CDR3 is CASSLEYGQGAAYNEQFF.